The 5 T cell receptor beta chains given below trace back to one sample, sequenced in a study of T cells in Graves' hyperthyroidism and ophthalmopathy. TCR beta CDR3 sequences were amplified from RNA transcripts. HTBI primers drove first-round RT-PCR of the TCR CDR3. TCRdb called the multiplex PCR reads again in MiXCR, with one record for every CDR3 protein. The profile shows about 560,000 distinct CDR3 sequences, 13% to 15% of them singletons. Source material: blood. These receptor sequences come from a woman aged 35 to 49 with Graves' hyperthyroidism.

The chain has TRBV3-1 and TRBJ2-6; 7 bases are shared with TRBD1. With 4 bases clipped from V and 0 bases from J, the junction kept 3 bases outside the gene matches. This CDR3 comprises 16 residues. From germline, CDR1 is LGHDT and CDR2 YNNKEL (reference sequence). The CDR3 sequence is CASSPGQFSGANVLTF. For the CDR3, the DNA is TGTGCCAGCAGCCCGGGACAGTTCTCTGGGGCCAACGTCCTGACTTTC.

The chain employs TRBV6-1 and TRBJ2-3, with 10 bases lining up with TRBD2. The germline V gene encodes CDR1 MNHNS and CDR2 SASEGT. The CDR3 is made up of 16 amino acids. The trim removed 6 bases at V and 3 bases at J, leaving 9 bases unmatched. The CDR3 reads CASRKLAGASTDTQYF. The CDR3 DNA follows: TGTGCCAGCAGAAAGCTAGCGGGAGCCTCGACAGATACGCAGTATTTT.

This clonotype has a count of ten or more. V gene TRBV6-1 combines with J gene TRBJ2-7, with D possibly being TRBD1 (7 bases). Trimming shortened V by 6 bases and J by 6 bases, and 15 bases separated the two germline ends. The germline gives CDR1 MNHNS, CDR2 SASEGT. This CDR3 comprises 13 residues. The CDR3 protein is CASSGTVGGEQYF. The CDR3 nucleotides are TGTGCCAGCAGCGGGACAGTGGGGGGCGAGCAGTACTTC.

The CDR3 nucleotides read TGTGCCAGCAGGGGGTTAGGGGGGGAGAAGAACACTGAAGCTTTCTTT. Residues: CASRGLGGEKNTEAFF. This chain connects TRBV6-1 to TRBJ1-1, with TRBD1 as a possible D gene (6 bases). Germline V gives CDR1 MNHNS, CDR2 SASEGT. CDR3 length: 16 amino acids. V was cut by 6 bases and J by 1 base, with 18 bases left in between.

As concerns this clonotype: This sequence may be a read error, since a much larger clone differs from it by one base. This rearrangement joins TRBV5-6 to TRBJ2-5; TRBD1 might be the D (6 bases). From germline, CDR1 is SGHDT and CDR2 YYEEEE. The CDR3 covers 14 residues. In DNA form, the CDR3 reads TGTGCCGGCAGCCGACCGGACAGACAAGAGACCCAGTACTTC. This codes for CAGSRPDRQETQYF.